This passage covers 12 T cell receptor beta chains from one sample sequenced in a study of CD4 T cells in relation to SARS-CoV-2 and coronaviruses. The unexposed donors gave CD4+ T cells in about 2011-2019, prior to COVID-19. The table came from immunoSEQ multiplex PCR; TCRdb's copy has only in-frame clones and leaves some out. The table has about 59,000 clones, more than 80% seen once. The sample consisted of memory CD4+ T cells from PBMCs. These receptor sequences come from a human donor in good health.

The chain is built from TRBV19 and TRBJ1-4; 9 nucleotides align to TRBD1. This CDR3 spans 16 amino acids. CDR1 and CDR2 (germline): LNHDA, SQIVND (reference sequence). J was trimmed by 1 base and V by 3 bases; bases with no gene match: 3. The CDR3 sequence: CASSIGQGQTNEKLFF. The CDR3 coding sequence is TGTGCCAGTAGTATTGGACAGGGGCAAACTAATGAAAAACTGTTTTTT.

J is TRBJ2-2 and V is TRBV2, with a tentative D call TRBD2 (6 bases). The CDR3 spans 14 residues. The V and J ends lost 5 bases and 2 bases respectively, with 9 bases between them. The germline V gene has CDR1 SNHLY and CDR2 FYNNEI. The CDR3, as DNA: TGTGCCAGCAGTTTTAGCGGTAACACCGGGGAGCTGTTTTTT. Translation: CASSFSGNTGELFF. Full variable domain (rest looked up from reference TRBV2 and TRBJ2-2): EPEVTQTPSHQVTQMGQEVILRCVPISNHLYFYWYRQILGQKVEFLVSFYNNEISEKSEIFDDQFSVERPDGSNFTLKIRSTKLEDSAMYFCASSFSGNTGELFFGEGSRLTVL.

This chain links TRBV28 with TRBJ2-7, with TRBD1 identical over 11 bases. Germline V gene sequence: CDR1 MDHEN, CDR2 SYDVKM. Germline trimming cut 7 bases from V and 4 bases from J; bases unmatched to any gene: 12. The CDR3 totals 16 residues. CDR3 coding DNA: TGTGCCAGCACCTTAGGGTGGACAGGGGGCTCGTACGAGCAGTACTTC. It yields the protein CASTLGWTGGSYEQYF.

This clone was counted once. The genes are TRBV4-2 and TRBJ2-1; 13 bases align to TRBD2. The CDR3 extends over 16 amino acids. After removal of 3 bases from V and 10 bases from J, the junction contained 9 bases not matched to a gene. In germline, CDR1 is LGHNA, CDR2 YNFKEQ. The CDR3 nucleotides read TGTGCCAGCAGCCAGGGAGGGACTAGCGGGGTGGGCGAGCAGTTCTTC. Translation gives CASSQGGTSGVGEQFF.

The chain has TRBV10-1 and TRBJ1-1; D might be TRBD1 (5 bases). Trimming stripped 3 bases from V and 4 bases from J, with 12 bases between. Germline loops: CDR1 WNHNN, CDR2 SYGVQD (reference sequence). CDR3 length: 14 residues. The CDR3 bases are TGCGCCAGCAGTGAAAACCCCCAGGGCACTGAAGCTTTCTTT. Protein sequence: CASSENPQGTEAFF.

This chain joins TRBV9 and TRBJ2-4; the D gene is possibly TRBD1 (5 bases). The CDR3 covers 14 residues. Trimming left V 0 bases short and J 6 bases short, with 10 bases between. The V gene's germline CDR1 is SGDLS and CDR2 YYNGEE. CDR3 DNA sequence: TGTGCCAGCAGCGTAGAAGGCACAGGAAACATTCAGTACTTC. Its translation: CASSVEGTGNIQYF.

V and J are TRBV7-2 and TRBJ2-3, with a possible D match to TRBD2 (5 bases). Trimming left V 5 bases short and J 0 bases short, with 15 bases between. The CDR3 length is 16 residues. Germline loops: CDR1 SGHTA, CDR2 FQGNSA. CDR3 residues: CASSERSTTSTDTQYF. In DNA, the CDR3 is TGTGCCAGCAGCGAAAGGTCGACTACTAGCACAGATACGCAGTATTTT.

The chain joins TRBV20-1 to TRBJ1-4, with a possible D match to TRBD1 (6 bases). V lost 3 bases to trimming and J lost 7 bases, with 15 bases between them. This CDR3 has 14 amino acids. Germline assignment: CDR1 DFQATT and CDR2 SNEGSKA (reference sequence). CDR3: CSASFRGAGEKLFF. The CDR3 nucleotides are TGCAGTGCTAGTTTCCGGGGGGCGGGTGAAAAACTGTTTTTT.

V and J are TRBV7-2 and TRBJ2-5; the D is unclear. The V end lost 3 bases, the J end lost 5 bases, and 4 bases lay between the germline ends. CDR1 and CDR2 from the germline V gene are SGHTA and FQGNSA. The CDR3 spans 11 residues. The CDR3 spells CASSFWETQYF. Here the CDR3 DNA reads TGTGCCAGCAGCTTTTGGGAGACCCAGTACTTC.

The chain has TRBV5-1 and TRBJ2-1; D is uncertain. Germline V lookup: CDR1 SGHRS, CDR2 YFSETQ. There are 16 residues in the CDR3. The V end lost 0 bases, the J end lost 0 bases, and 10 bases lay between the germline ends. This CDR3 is CASSLAPRSSYNEQFF. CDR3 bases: TGCGCCAGCAGCTTGGCCCCTAGGAGCTCCTACAATGAGCAGTTCTTC. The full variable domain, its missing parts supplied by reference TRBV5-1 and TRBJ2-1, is KAGVTQTPRYLIKTRGQQVTLSCSPISGHRSVSWYQQTPGQGLQFLFEYFSETQRNKGNFPGRFSGRQFSNSRSEMNVSTLELGDSALYLCASSLAPRSSYNEQFFGPGTRLTVL.

The CDR3 sequence is CASSLGTHNEKLFF. The DNA for the CDR3 is TGCGCCAGCAGCTTGGGGACCCATAATGAAAAACTGTTTTTT. This chain links TRBV5-1 with TRBJ1-4; no firm D call. V gave up 0 bases and J gave up 4 bases, with 7 bases separating them. The CDR3 length is 14 residues. Germline V gives CDR1 SGHRS, CDR2 YFSETQ.

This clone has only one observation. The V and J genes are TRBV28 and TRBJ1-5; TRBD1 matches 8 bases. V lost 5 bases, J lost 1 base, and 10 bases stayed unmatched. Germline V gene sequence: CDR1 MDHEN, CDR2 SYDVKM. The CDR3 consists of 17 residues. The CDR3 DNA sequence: TGTGCCAGCAGTATCGACAGGGGTCTACTGAGCAATCAGCCCCAGCATTTT. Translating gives CASSIDRGLLSNQPQHF.